The entry below describes one TCR beta chain. The germline gives CDR1 SNHLY, CDR2 FYNNEI. Losses at the gene ends were 7 bases for V and 7 bases for J; bases not matched to a gene: 7. The length of the CDR3 is 14 residues. These data come from a study of T cell repertoires in cytomegalovirus infection. One entry per CDR3 protein results from TCRdb running MiXCR on the reads. The sample consists of some 700,000 distinct CDR3 sequences, less than 40% of them appearing once. The J gene is TRBJ2-1, the V gene TRBV2, with 10 bases identical to TRBD1. Sequencing used PBMCs. The TCR originated in a human donor in good health (CMV status not recorded). Some clones in this sample may be carry-over from other donors' samples. The CDR3 loop reads CASKGDRGLNEQFF. The CDR3 region has the DNA TGTGCCAGCAAAGGGGACAGGGGTCTGAATGAGCAGTTCTTC. The variable domain in full, with the rest retrieved from reference TRBV2 and TRBJ2-1, is EPEVTQTPSHQVTQMGQEVILRCVPISNHLYFYWYRQILGQKVEFLVSFYNNEISEKSEIFDDQFSVERPDGSNFTLKIRSTKLEDSAMYFCASKGDRGLNEQFFGPGTRLTVL.